The clone carrying this T cell receptor beta chain was seen just once. The data belong to a study of blood T cell repertoires in COVID-19. V dropped 6 bases and J dropped 4 bases, with 6 bases sitting between them. Germline loops: CDR1 LGHDT, CDR2 YNNKEL (reference sequence). The CDR3 runs to 11 residues. The study recruited people aged about 18 to 95 years across around 23 US areas. Cohorts were based on clinical histories the participants reported. Method: immunoSEQ multiplex PCR; TCRdb's copy keeps in-frame clones and lacks some. The repertoire has a few hundred thousand clones, 86% of them found once; the top ten carry 3% to 3.5%.

The TCR was taken from a woman aged 45-59 years in a cohort exposed to, infected with or recovered from COVID-19 (not recorded which). The genes are TRBV3-1 (or the pseudogene TRBV3-2) and TRBJ1-2, with D hard to call. The material sequenced was PBMCs or T cells enriched from blood (not recorded which). The DNA for the CDR3 is TGTGCCAGCAGTACTCTCTATGGCTACACCTTC. It encodes CASSTLYGYTF.